These 5 T cell receptor beta chains share one sample of origin, sequenced in a study of T cells in Graves' hyperthyroidism and ophthalmopathy. RNA transcripts yielded amplified TCR beta CDR3 regions. TCR CDR3 regions were first amplified by RT-PCR with HTBI primers. TCRdb passed the multiplex PCR reads through MiXCR, listing each CDR3 protein once. The sample holds around 450,000 distinct CDR3 sequences; less than 20% are singletons and the top ten take 13% to 15%. The sequencing sample was made of blood. The receptors stem from a young woman with Graves' hyperthyroidism.

The sample holds many counts of this clonotype. V is TRBV7-9 and J is TRBJ2-7; no clear D gene. V lost 4 bases, J lost 3 bases, and 7 bases lay in between. Germline values: CDR1 SEHNR, CDR2 FQNEAQ (reference sequence). The CDR3 totals 12 residues. Here the CDR3 reads CASSSSYYEQYF. CDR3 bases: TGTGCCAGCAGCTCATCCTACTACGAGCAGTACTTC.

This clonotype was found many times. V usage is TRBV27 and J usage is TRBJ2-5; a possible D gene is TRBD1 (5 bases). V was pared by 0 bases and J by 5 bases, with 10 bases between. CDR1 is MNHEY, CDR2 SMNVEV, per germline (reference sequence). The CDR3 totals 14 residues. The CDR3 DNA is TGTGCCAGCAGTTTATCTACAGGAACGGAGACCCAGTACTTC. Translation gives CASSLSTGTETQYF.

In its sample, this clonotype was seen a few times. A much larger clone lies a single base off, so this may be a read error. The rearrangement links TRBV7-2 to TRBJ2-2; 7 positions match TRBD1. The germline V gene has CDR1 SGHTA and CDR2 FQGNSA. Germline trimming cut 8 bases from V and 5 bases from J; bases unmatched to any gene: 11. This CDR3 has 15 residues. Here the CDR3 reads CASGSGQVETGELFF. The CDR3 DNA reads TGTGCCAGCGGCTCAGGACAGGTCGAGACCGGGGAGCTGTTTTTT.

This chain joins TRBV11-2 and TRBJ2-1; TRBD2 is a possible D gene (6 bases). With 8 bases removed from V and 0 bases from J, the gap between germline ends came to 8 bases. Germline CDR1 and CDR2: SGHAT and FQNNGV. This CDR3 has 13 residues. This CDR3 is CASGGNSYNEQFF. The CDR3 bases are TGTGCCAGCGGCGGGAACTCCTACAATGAGCAGTTCTTC. Full variable domain (missing parts from reference TRBV11-2 and TRBJ2-1): EAGVAQSPRYKIIEKRQSVAFWCNPISGHATLYWYQQILGQGPKLLIQFQNNGVVDDSQLPKDRFSAERLKGVDSTLKIQPAKLEDSAVYLCASGGNSYNEQFFGPGTRLTVL.

Only a few counts were recorded for this clonotype. The chain uses TRBV19 and TRBJ2-5; no definite D call. This CDR3 comprises 13 residues. Germline CDR1 reads LNHDA; CDR2 reads SQIVND (reference sequence). The V gene lost 1 base and the J gene lost 5 bases, with 8 bases spanning the gap. CDR3 region: CASSIALTETQYF. DNA of the CDR3: TGTGCCAGTAGTATAGCCCTGACGGAGACCCAGTACTTC. The full variable domain, rest sourced from reference TRBV19 and TRBJ2-5, is DGGITQSPKYLFRKEGQNVTLSCEQNLNHDAMYWYRQDPGQGLRLIYYSQIVNDFQKGDIAEGYSVSREKKESFPLTVTSAQKNPTAFYLCASSIALTETQYFGPGTRLLVL.